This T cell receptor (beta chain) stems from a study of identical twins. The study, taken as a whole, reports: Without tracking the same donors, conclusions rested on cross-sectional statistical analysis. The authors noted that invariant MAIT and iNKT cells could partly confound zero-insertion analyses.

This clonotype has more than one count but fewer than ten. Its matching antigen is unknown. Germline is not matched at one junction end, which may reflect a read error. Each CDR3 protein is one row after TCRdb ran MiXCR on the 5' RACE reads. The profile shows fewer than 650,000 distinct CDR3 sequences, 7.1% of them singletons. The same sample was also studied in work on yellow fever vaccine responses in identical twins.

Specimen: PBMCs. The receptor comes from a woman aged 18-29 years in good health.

The CDR3 spells CASSEGRGFGETQYF. CDR3 in DNA: TGTGCCAGCAGCGAAGGAAGGGGTTTCGGGGAGACCCAGTACTTC. The gene calls are TRBV2 and TRBJ2-5; D perhaps matches TRBD1 (5 bases). Looked up from germline, CDR1 is SNHLY and CDR2 is FYNNEI. This CDR3 spans 15 amino acids.